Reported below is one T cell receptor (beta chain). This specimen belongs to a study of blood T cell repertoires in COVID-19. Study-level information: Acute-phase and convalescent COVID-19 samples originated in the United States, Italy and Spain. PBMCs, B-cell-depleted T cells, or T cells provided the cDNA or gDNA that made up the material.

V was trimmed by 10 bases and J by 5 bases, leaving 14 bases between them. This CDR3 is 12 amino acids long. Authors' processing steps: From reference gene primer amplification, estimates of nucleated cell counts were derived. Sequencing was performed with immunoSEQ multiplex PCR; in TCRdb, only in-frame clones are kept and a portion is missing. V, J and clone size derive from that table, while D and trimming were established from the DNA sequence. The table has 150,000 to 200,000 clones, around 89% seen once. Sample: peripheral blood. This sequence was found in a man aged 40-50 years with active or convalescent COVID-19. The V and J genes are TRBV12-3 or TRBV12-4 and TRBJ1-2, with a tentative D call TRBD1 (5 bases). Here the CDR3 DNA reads TGTGCCAACCCCGGACAAGCTTATGGCTACACCTTC. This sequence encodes CANPGQAYGYTF.